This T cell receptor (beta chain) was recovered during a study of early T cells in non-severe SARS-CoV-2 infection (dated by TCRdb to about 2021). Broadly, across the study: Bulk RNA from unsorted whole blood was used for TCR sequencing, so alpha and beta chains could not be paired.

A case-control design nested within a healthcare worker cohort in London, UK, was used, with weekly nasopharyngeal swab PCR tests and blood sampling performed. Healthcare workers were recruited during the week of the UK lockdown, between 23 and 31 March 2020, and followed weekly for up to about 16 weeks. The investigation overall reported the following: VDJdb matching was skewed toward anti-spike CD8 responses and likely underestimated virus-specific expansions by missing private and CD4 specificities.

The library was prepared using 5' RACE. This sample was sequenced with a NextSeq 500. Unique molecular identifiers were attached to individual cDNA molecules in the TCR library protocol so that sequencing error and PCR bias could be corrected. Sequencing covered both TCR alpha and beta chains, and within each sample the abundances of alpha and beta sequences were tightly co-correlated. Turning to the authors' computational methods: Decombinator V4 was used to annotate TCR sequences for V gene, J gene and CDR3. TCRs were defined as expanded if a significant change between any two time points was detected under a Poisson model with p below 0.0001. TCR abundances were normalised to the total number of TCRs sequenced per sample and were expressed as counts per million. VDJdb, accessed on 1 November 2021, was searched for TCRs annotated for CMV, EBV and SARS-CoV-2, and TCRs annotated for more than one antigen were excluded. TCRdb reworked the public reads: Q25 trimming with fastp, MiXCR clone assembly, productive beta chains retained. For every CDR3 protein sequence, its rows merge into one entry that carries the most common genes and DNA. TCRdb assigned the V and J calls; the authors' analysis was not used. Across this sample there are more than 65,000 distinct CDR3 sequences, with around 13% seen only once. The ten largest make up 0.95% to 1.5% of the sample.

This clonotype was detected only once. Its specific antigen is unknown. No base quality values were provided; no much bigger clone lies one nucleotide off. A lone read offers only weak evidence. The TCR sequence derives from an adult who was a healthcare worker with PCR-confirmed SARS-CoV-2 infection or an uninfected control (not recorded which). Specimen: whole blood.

The DNA is TGTGCCAGCGACTCAAACATTCAGTACTTC. Its protein product is CASDSNIQYF. Recombination connected TRBV7-9 to TRBJ2-4, with no confidently assigned D gene. The junction carries 5 bases between V and J, which are trimmed by 8 bases and 6 bases respectively. The CDR3 starts with the cysteine, ends with the phenylalanine, and has 10 residues. Just the 30-base CDR3 DNA is kept, in frame starting at base 1. For CDR1 and CDR2, the germline V gene (reference sequence) lists SEHNR and FQNEAQ.